A single sample gave rise to the 10 T cell receptor beta chains below, sequenced in a study of blood T cell repertoires in COVID-19. This table comes from immunoSEQ multiplex PCR, and its TCRdb copy is limited to in-frame clones, with some not included. This sample has about 140,000 clones; roughly four fifths occur once, and the top ten carry 1.5% to 2%. The specimen sequenced was peripheral blood. The receptors shown here come from a human donor in a cohort sampled during active COVID-19.

V gene TRBV28 combines with J gene TRBJ2-3; 9 nucleotides match TRBD2. The CDR3 loop spans 17 amino acids. The trim removed 3 bases at V and 2 bases at J, leaving 9 bases unmatched. Germline CDR1 and CDR2: MDHEN and SYDVKM. The CDR3 sequence: CASSFSLAGTSTDTQYF. CDR3 nucleotide sequence: TGTGCCAGCAGTTTCTCTCTAGCGGGAACCTCCACAGATACGCAGTATTTT.

There are a few counts of this clone. The chain is built from TRBV28 and TRBJ1-5; D uncertain. This CDR3 contains 15 residues. Trimming cost V 2 bases and J 6 bases, with 14 bases left between them. Germline V gene data show CDR1 as MDHEN and CDR2 as SYDVKM. In nucleotides, the CDR3 is TGTGCCAGCAGTTTAAACGGGGTCGGGGTTCAGCCCCAGCATTTT. The encoded protein is CASSLNGVGVQPQHF.

The chain has TRBV2 and TRBJ2-1; D is unresolved. V lost 3 bases and J lost 10, with 16 bases in between. Germline CDR1 SNHLY, CDR2 FYNNEI. This CDR3 has 14 amino acids. The CDR3 loop reads CASSEGPRSREQFF. In DNA, the CDR3 is TGTGCCAGCAGTGAGGGCCCCCGGTCCAGGGAGCAGTTCTTC.

This clone was observed a single time. This sequence joins TRBV6-5 and TRBJ2-3; the D gene is possibly TRBD2 (7 bases). Per the germline V gene, CDR1 is MNHEY and CDR2 is SVGAGI. The CDR3 is made up of 14 amino acids. V gave up 7 bases and J gave up 0 bases, with 11 bases separating them. CDR3 sequence (DNA): TGTGCCAGCAAAGCGGGACAAAGCACAGATACGCAGTATTTT. Protein: CASKAGQSTDTQYF.

This clone was recorded only once. V gene TRBV14 combines with J gene TRBJ2-1, with unresolved D. With 2 bases removed from V and 7 bases from J, the gap between germline ends came to 15 bases. The CDR3 length is 15 residues. Germline V gives CDR1 SGHDN, CDR2 FVKESK. The CDR3 coding sequence is TGTGCCAGCAGCCAAAAGGCTCCTTTGAGGAATGAGCAGTTCTTC. This translates into CASSQKAPLRNEQFF. Full variable domain (outside the CDR3, taken from reference TRBV14 and TRBJ2-1): EAGVTQFPSHSVIEKGQTVTLRCDPISGHDNLYWYRRVMGKEIKFLLHFVKESKQDESGMPNNRFLAERTGGTYSTLKVQPAELEDSGVYFCASSQKAPLRNEQFFGPGTRLTVL.

This chain joins TRBV15 and TRBJ1-1; TRBD1 might be the D (6 bases). The CDR3 consists of 13 residues. CDR1 is LNHNV and CDR2 is YYDKDF in the germline V gene (reference sequence). V lost 2 bases, J lost 4 bases, and 8 bases lay in between. The CDR3 coding sequence is TGTGCCACCAGCAGAACAGGGAGCACTGAAGCTTTCTTT. This sequence encodes CATSRTGSTEAFF.

This chain links TRBV19 with TRBJ1-6; D unresolved. V lost 5 bases to trimming and J lost 9 bases, with 20 bases between them. This CDR3 contains 16 residues. Germline V gives CDR1 LNHDA, CDR2 SQIVND (reference sequence). The CDR3 loop reads CASSGKGRPSGSPLHF. DNA of the CDR3: TGTGCCAGTAGTGGAAAAGGCCGGCCGTCGGGTTCACCCCTCCACTTT.

The chain links TRBV5-1 to TRBJ1-5; TRBD1 might be the D (5 bases). V lost 4 bases and J lost 2, with 10 bases in between. This CDR3 has 14 residues. The germline V gene encodes CDR1 SGHRS and CDR2 YFSETQ. The CDR3, as DNA: TGCGCCAGCAGCCCGGGGGGGGGCAATCAGCCCCAGCATTTT. Translation gives CASSPGGGNQPQHF.

This clone was picked up a small number of times. J is TRBJ2-3 and V is TRBV7-3, with 8 nucleotides matching TRBD1. V gave up 5 bases and J gave up 4 bases; unmatched junction bases: 14. The length of the CDR3 is 17 residues. The germline CDR1 and CDR2 sequences are SGHTA and FQGTGA. CDR3 DNA: TGTGCCAGCAGCCAAGAAACAGGGGGAATAAGGTCAGATACGCAGTATTTT. Translation: CASSQETGGIRSDTQYF.

Of note for this clone: Compared with germline, one end of the junction differs, possibly owing to a read error. CDR3 sequence: CASSLLGTRQETQYF. The CDR3 DNA reads TGTGCTAGCAGCTTATTGGGGACACGACAAGAGACCCAGTACTTC. This chain links TRBV7-7 with TRBJ2-5, with a tentative D call TRBD1 (6 bases). CDR1 and CDR2 from the germline V gene are SSHAT and FNYEAQ (reference sequence). The length of the CDR3 is 15 residues.